This T cell receptor (beta chain) appears in the sequencing data of a study of blood T cell repertoires in COVID-19. Followed longitudinally, the Seattle patients had been enrolled during active infection. Clones were sequenced by immunoSEQ multiplex PCR, and TCRdb holds only the in-frame ones, with some missing. In the table there are over 200,000 clones, about 84% of which are singletons. The CDR3 runs to 16 residues. J was trimmed by 4 bases and V by 5 bases; bases with no gene match: 12. Germline CDR1 is SGHNT and CDR2 is YYREEE (reference sequence). This TCR was sampled from a woman of 80 years or more with COVID-19, enrolled during active disease. The J gene is TRBJ2-3, the V gene TRBV5-4; 8 positions agree with TRBD2. The specimen was peripheral blood. This CDR3 reads CASSSGGTSAADTQYF. The CDR3 DNA follows: TGTGCCAGCAGTTCGGGGGGGACCTCTGCGGCAGATACGCAGTATTTT.